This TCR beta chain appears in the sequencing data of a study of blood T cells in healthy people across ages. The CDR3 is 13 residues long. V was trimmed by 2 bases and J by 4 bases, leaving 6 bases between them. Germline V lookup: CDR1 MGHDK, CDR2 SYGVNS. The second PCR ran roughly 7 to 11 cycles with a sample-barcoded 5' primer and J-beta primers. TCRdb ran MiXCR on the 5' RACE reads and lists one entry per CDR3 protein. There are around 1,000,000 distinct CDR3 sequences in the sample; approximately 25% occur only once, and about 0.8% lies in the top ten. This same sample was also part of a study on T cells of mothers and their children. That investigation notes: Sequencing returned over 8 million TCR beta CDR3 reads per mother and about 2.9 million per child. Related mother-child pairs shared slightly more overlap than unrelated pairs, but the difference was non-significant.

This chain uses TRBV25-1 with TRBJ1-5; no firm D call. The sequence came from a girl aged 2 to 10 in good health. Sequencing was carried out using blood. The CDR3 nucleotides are TGTGCCAGCAGTGAAATAGGGAATCAGCCCCAGCATTTT. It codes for CASSEIGNQPQHF.